The clone carrying this T cell receptor (beta chain) has just one count. The sample comes from a study of blood T cell repertoires in COVID-19. Study-wide background: Acute and convalescent COVID-19 specimens originated in the United States, Italy and Spain. T cells, B-cell-depleted T cells, or PBMCs supplied cDNA or gDNA.

The CDR3 length is 13 residues. Germline V gene sequence: CDR1 DFQATT, CDR2 SNEGSKA (reference sequence). V lost 3 bases and J lost 4, with 12 bases in between. In the original analysis: Reference gene primer amplification yielded estimated nucleated cell counts. TCRdb's copy holds only in-frame clones and misses some; the assay was immunoSEQ multiplex PCR. That table is the source of V, J and clone size, and D and trimming were worked out from the DNA. The table has about 45,000 clones, around four fifths seen once. The specimen sequenced was peripheral blood. The source is a human donor in a cohort sampled during active COVID-19. The gene calls are TRBV20-1 and TRBJ1-1; tentative D call: TRBD1 (6 bases). The CDR3 coding sequence is TGCAGTGCTAGTGGACAGTTGCTCACTGAAGCTTTCTTT. It specifies CSASGQLLTEAFF.